The T cell receptor (beta chain) under discussion was sequenced for a study of metastatic and nonmetastatic thyroid tumors (dated by TCRdb to about 2020). Context from the whole study: Repertoires were compared across peripheral blood and tumor or nodule tissue samples from malignant and benign thyroid patients.

Libraries were prepared through PCR. Sequenced on an Illumina HiSeq 4000. High-throughput sequencing was used to profile the TCR beta-chain CDR3 region of each patient. The original pipeline was this. The researchers built a classifier to tell apart papillary thyroid cancer patients with distant metastasis, based on CDR3 differences among clinicopathological groups. The Shannon index was used to measure repertoire diversity, and the Morisita-Horn index was used to measure how similar tumor and blood repertoires were. TCRdb trimmed the raw reads at Q25, called clones with MiXCR and kept productive beta chains. Clone size and V and J calls follow TCRdb, not the original study. This sample lists 29,000 or so clones; 3.5% to 4.5% were detected once. 20% to 25% of the sample belongs to the ten largest clones. Here is what the overall study found, with its caveats: TCR beta diversity was reported as significantly higher in malignant tumors than in benign nodules, in both blood and tumor samples.

No patient had received any treatment before thyroid surgery. Using T-cell receptor beta sequencing, the study looked back at clinical samples from patients collected from the early 2010s to the late 2010s. Sequences SGHAT (CDR1) and FQNNGV (CDR2) are obtained from the germline V gene. Clipping removes 3 bases from V and 3 bases from J, with 5 as the unmatched junction base count. The CDR3 goes from the cysteine to the phenylalanine over 14 residues. Solely the CDR3 DNA is kept, with 42 bases framed from the first base. This clone was seen more than once but under ten times. The specificity of this receptor is unknown. The input lacks base qualities; no much larger clone sits a single base away.

The TCR sequence derives from a female donor with papillary thyroid cancer or a benign thyroid nodule (not recorded which). Some clones in this sample may be carry-over from other donors' samples. This receptor chain uses TRBV11-2 and TRBJ2-7, with 7 bases aligning to TRBD2. The sequenced sample was blood. The nucleotide sequence reads TGTGCCAGCAGCTTGTTCAGGACTAGCTACGAGCAGTACTTC. Protein translation: CASSLFRTSYEQYF.